This T cell receptor (beta chain) stems from a study of CD8 T cells in ankylosing spondylitis. Points from the study as a whole: The study identified a TCR beta motif of about eight highly homologous variants that appeared characteristic of ankylosing spondylitis blood. Clones that were linked to disease were CD8+ and were relatively rare in peripheral blood. Reactive arthritis synovial fluid and blood previously showed some of these motif variants.

Libraries of TCR beta came from quantitative 5'-RACE with molecular barcodes. From the 5' RACE reads, TCRdb called clonotypes with MiXCR, one entry per CDR3 protein. The sample consists of tens of thousands of distinct CDR3 sequences, under 5% of them appearing once. This clonotype showed up many times. The antigen is not known. The J segment lost 5 bases and the V segment lost 4 bases, leaving 5 bases of the junction unmatched. Germline V gives CDR1 SGDLS, CDR2 YYNGEE. CDR3 size: 13 residues. The TCR comes from a female donor with ankylosing spondylitis or in good health (not recorded which). The chain combines TRBV9 with TRBJ2-7; 8 bases match TRBD1. Sequencing was done on a sample of blood, either unsorted or a sorted T cell fraction (not recorded which). The CDR3 bases are TGTGCCAGCAGCCCTCGGACAGGGAACGAGCAGTACTTC. Protein product: CASSPRTGNEQYF.